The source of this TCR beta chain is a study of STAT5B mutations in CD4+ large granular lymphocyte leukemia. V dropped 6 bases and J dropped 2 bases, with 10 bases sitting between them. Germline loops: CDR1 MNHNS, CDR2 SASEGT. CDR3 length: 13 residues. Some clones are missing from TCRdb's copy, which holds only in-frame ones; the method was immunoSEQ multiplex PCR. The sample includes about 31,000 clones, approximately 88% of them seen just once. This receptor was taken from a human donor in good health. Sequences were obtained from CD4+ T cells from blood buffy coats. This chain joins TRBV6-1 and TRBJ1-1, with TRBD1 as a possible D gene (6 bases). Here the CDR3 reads CASRTTGNTEAFF. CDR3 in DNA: TGTGCCAGCAGGACGACAGGCAACACTGAAGCTTTCTTT.